Reported below is one TCR beta chain. The protocol was immunoSEQ multiplex PCR, while the TCRdb copy is restricted to in-frame clones and leaves out a portion. The sample has 77,000 or so clones, 92% seen once. The germline gives CDR1 MNHNS, CDR2 SASEGT. CDR3 size: 14 residues. V lost 6 bases to trimming and J lost 0 bases; unmatched junction nucleotides: 4. These data come from a study of graft-versus-host responses after intestinal transplantation. Across the study: Anti-thymocyte globulin was used for induction in all recipients, who then took tacrolimus and steroids for 2 to 4 years.

V usage is TRBV6-1 and J usage is TRBJ1-2; 7 positions match TRBD1. Sequenced material: PBMCs, taken 98 days after intestinal transplantation. The sequence was collected from a human patient who received an intestinal transplant, so some T cells may come from the graft donor. In nucleotides, the CDR3 is TGTGCCAGCAGCAGTGGGACAGCTAACTATGGCTACACCTTC. This encodes CASSSGTANYGYTF.